These 27 T cell receptor beta chains share one sample of origin, sequenced in a study of graft-versus-host responses after intestinal transplantation. The repertoire was sequenced with immunoSEQ multiplex PCR; TCRdb's copy has only in-frame clones and lacks some. Of about 130,000 clones listed, just over 90% are singletons. Their target antigens are unknown. The sample in question was unstimulated CD4+ T cells sorted from spleen or lymph node cells, obtained before intestinal transplant. These receptors came from a human donor who received an intestinal transplant.

The chain recombines TRBV19 with TRBJ1-3; D is undetermined. The CDR3 covers 17 residues. The germline V gene has CDR1 LNHDA and CDR2 SQIVND (reference sequence). V lost 2 bases, J lost 0 bases, and 14 bases lay in between. This CDR3 is CASSIQSLRLSGNTIYF. Written as DNA, the CDR3 is TGTGCCAGTAGTATACAGTCCTTAAGGCTCTCTGGAAACACCATATATTTT.

V is TRBV10-2 and J is TRBJ1-1; TRBD1 agrees at 8 bases. CDR3 length equals 13 residues. Germline-derived CDR1 and CDR2 are WSHSY and SAAADI. Losses at the gene ends were 3 bases for V and 5 bases for J; bases not matched to a gene: 2. CDR3 in amino acids: CASSEQGVTEAFF. The CDR3 DNA is TGCGCCAGCAGTGAACAGGGGGTGACTGAAGCTTTCTTT.

J is TRBJ2-5 and V is TRBV5-4; no clear D gene. V was pared by 0 bases and J by 3 bases, with 6 bases between. The CDR3 covers 13 residues. CDR1 SGHNT and CDR2 YYREEE come from the germline V gene (reference sequence). CDR3 region: CASSLVSEETQYF. CDR3 DNA: TGTGCCAGCAGCTTGGTGTCAGAAGAGACCCAGTACTTC.

V is TRBV7-7 and J is TRBJ1-5; D ambiguous. The CDR3 runs 14 residues. Germline-derived CDR1 and CDR2 are SSHAT and FNYEAQ (reference sequence). Trimming took off 8 bases at V and 1 base at J, with 12 bases between the two ends. CDR3: CASQSEGSNQPQHF. As DNA, the CDR3 is TGTGCCAGCCAATCTGAAGGGAGCAATCAGCCCCAGCATTTT.

V and J are TRBV18 and TRBJ1-2; TRBD1 agrees at 7 bases. The CDR3 spans 15 residues. The germline V gene encodes CDR1 KGHSH and CDR2 LQKENI. With V trimmed by 3 bases and J by 3 bases, 7 bases remained unmatched. This CDR3 is CASSPDRAHHYGYTF. The CDR3 DNA reads TGTGCCAGCTCACCCGACAGGGCCCACCACTATGGCTACACCTTC.

The chain combines TRBV2 with TRBJ1-2; D is possibly TRBD1 (5 bases). The CDR3 runs 14 residues. In germline, CDR1 is SNHLY, CDR2 FYNNEI. V was trimmed by 2 bases and J by 7 bases, leaving 14 bases between them. CDR3 bases: TGTGCCAGCAGTGAACCCCCAGGGATGGCTGGCTACACCTTC. This translates into CASSEPPGMAGYTF.

V and J are TRBV11-3 and TRBJ1-1; no firm D call. Germline V CDR1 and CDR2: SGHNT, YENEEA. The CDR3 consists of 13 residues. The V end lost 0 bases, the J end lost 7 bases, and 9 bases lay between the germline ends. CDR3 nucleotide sequence: TGTGCCAGCAGCTTAGATCTAGCGCGTGAAGCTTTCTTT. This gives the protein CASSLDLAREAFF.

The gene calls are TRBV7-9 and TRBJ1-2; D possibly corresponds to TRBD1 (5 bases). The V gene's germline CDR1 is SEHNR and CDR2 FQNEAQ (reference sequence). The CDR3 extends over 13 amino acids. V gave up 6 bases and J gave up 3 bases, with 11 bases separating them. This chain's CDR3 is CASSWSRDYGYTF. The CDR3 bases are TGTGCCAGCAGTTGGTCCAGGGACTATGGCTACACCTTC.

This sequence joins TRBV5-4 and TRBJ2-3; 11 bases are shared with TRBD2. CDR3 length: 18 residues. V trimming: 4 bases; J trimming: 0 bases; junction bases outside the gene matches: 10. The germline V gene encodes CDR1 SGHNT and CDR2 YYREEE (reference sequence). In nucleotides, the CDR3 is TGTGCCAGCAGCGCATTGGGACTAGCGGTATACAGCACAGATACGCAGTATTTT. Translated, it gives CASSALGLAVYSTDTQYF.

The chain combines TRBV10-2 with TRBJ1-1, with D unresolved. This CDR3 is 13 amino acids long. Germline CDR1 WSHSY, CDR2 SAAADI. V lost 2 bases, J lost 0 bases, and 4 bases lay in between. CDR3 sequence (DNA): TGCGCCAGCAGTGAGATGATGAACACTGAAGCTTTCTTT. This encodes CASSEMMNTEAFF.

The chain couples TRBV4-2 to TRBJ2-1; D may be TRBD2 (7 bases). The V gene's germline CDR1 is LGHNA and CDR2 YNFKEQ. Trimming cost V 0 bases and J 7 bases, with 22 bases left between them. CDR3 length: 18 amino acids. Written as DNA, the CDR3 is TGTGCCAGCAGCCAAGATCCCTCCGGGGCGGGGGCCAGGAATGAGCAGTTCTTC. Translating gives CASSQDPSGAGARNEQFF.

The chain is built from TRBV29-1 and TRBJ1-1, with a tentative D call TRBD1 (5 bases). The CDR3 runs to 13 residues. V gave up 3 bases and J gave up 0 bases, with 8 bases separating them. The germline V gene has CDR1 SQVTM and CDR2 ANQGSEA. DNA of the CDR3: TGCAGCGTTGAGGGACTTATGAACACTGAAGCTTTCTTT. Residues: CSVEGLMNTEAFF. The whole variable domain, filled in from reference TRBV29-1 and TRBJ1-1, reads SAVISQKPSRDICQRGTSLTIQCQVDSQVTMMFWYRQQPGQSLTLIATANQGSEATYESGFVIDKFPISRPNLTFSTLTVSNMSPEDSSIYLCSVEGLMNTEAFFGQGTRLTVV.

The V and J genes are TRBV12-5 and TRBJ1-2; D is perhaps TRBD1 (5 bases). The CDR3 spans 16 residues. Looked up from germline, CDR1 is LGHNT and CDR2 is FRNRAP. V lost 1 base, J lost 0 bases, and 12 bases lay in between. This CDR3 reads CASGLGPGEANYGYTF. As DNA, the CDR3 is TGTGCTAGTGGTTTGGGCCCGGGGGAAGCTAACTATGGCTACACCTTC.

This chain uses TRBV30 with TRBJ1-1; a possible D gene is TRBD1 (5 bases). Looked up from germline, CDR1 is GTSNPN and CDR2 is SVGIG (reference sequence). Trimming stripped 8 bases from V and 1 base from J, with 14 bases between. This CDR3 region has 13 residues. CDR3 in DNA: TGTGCCCTAATAGGGGTGGCGAACACTGAAGCTTTCTTT. It translates to CALIGVANTEAFF. The full variable domain, in which reference TRBV30 and TRBJ1-1 provide the parts outside the CDR3, is SQTIHQWPATLVQPVGSPLSLECTVEGTSNPNLYWYRQAAGRGLQLLFYSVGIGQISSEVPQNLSASRPQDRQFILSSKKLLLSDSGFYLCALIGVANTEAFFGQGTRLTVV.

This rearrangement joins TRBV6-5 to TRBJ2-1, with 15 bases matching TRBD2. The CDR3 sequence is 14 residues long. The V segment lost 6 bases and the J segment 10 bases; nucleotides outside the gene matches: 4. Germline V gene sequence: CDR1 MNHEY, CDR2 SVGAGI. The DNA of the CDR3 is TGTGCCAGCAGAGGACTAGCGGGGGGGCCGGAGCAGTTCTTC. Residues: CASRGLAGGPEQFF.

The chain carries TRBV2 and TRBJ2-7; TRBD1 aligns across 8 bases. Germline V lookup: CDR1 SNHLY, CDR2 FYNNEI. This CDR3 is 10 amino acids long. The trim removed 8 bases at V and 6 bases at J, leaving 0 bases unmatched. CDR3 bases: TGTGCCAGCGGACAGGGCGAGCAGTACTTC. Its protein product is CASGQGEQYF.

The gene calls are TRBV6-1 and TRBJ1-2; D not certain. Germline loops: CDR1 MNHNS, CDR2 SASEGT. Trimming took off 4 bases at V and 3 bases at J, with 9 bases between the two ends. The CDR3 loop spans 13 amino acids. Here the CDR3 reads CASSVGGDYGYTF. The CDR3 nucleotides are TGTGCCAGCAGTGTGGGAGGAGACTATGGCTACACCTTC.

This sequence joins TRBV29-1 and TRBJ1-2; D not resolved. Germline loops: CDR1 SQVTM, CDR2 ANQGSEA. Trimming took 6 bases from V and 8 from J, leaving 16 bases between them. The CDR3 sequence is 12 residues long. In nucleotides, the CDR3 is TGCAGCGTGGCGGCGTTGTGGTCGGGCTACACCTTC. This encodes CSVAALWSGYTF. The entire variable domain, with the rest obtained from reference TRBV29-1 and TRBJ1-2, is as follows: SAVISQKPSRDICQRGTSLTIQCQVDSQVTMMFWYRQQPGQSLTLIATANQGSEATYESGFVIDKFPISRPNLTFSTLTVSNMSPEDSSIYLCSVAALWSGYTFGSGTRLTVV.

In DNA, the CDR3 is TGTGCCAGCAGTTTAGGGGGTGCTGGACAGCCCCAGCATTTT. This gives the protein CASSLGGAGQPQHF. The chain carries TRBV28 and TRBJ1-5; possibly TRBD1 for D (5 bases). Germline loops: CDR1 MDHEN, CDR2 SYDVKM. The germline V and J ends were trimmed by 2 bases and 7 bases, with 12 bases remaining between them. The CDR3 contains 14 residues.

The chain links TRBV11-3 to TRBJ2-1; 9 bases map to TRBD2. The length of the CDR3 is 17 residues. Per the germline V gene, CDR1 is SGHNT and CDR2 is YENEEA. Trimming took 1 base from V and 4 from J; bases not matched to a gene: 8. The CDR3 bases are TGTGCCAGCAGCTTAGGAGGGGCGGGGGGGCCGTACAATGAGCAGTTCTTC. It encodes CASSLGGAGGPYNEQFF.

The gene calls are TRBV18 and TRBJ2-5, with 12 bases identical to TRBD2. Germline V gene data show CDR1 as KGHSH and CDR2 as LQKENI. The CDR3 is made up of 16 amino acids. V trimming: 3 bases; J trimming: 7 bases; junction bases outside the gene matches: 9. CDR3 in amino acids: CASSPPLAGGLGTQYF. The CDR3 nucleotides are TGTGCCAGCTCACCTCCCCTAGCGGGGGGGCTCGGGACCCAGTACTTC.

The CDR3 reads CASSQAGSGSLSTDTQYF. In DNA, the CDR3 is TGCGCCAGCAGCCAAGCGGGGTCGGGGTCCCTTAGCACAGATACGCAGTATTTT. This sequence joins TRBV4-1 and TRBJ2-3; maybe TRBD2 (5 bases). V was shortened by 1 base and J by 0 bases, with 17 bases between the two germline ends. Germline values: CDR1 MGHRA, CDR2 YSYEKL. This CDR3 region has 18 residues.

This clone appeared a single time. This chain uses TRBV9 with TRBJ2-3; TRBD2 agrees at 9 bases. In germline, CDR1 is SGDLS, CDR2 YYNGEE. The CDR3 sequence is 15 residues long. Trimming cost V 2 bases and J 4 bases; bases outside gene matches: 5. The CDR3 DNA reads as TGTGCCAGCAGCGTGGCGGGGGGGCTCGCAGATACGCAGTATTTT. It translates to CASSVAGGLADTQYF.

The V gene is TRBV11-3, the J gene TRBJ2-5; D is unclear. V was shortened by 3 bases and J by 5 bases, with 4 bases between the two germline ends. The CDR3 loop spans 11 amino acids. Germline values: CDR1 SGHNT, CDR2 YENEEA. In DNA form, the CDR3 reads TGTGCCAGCAGCTTCCGGGAGACCCAGTACTTC. Amino acid sequence: CASSFRETQYF.

CDR3 sequence: CASSLAGENIQYF. The CDR3 DNA is TGCGCCAGCAGCTTGGCGGGTGAAAACATTCAGTACTTC. V gene TRBV5-1 combines with J gene TRBJ2-4; D gene uncertain. Trimming pared 0 bases from V and 5 bases from J, leaving 6 bases between. Germline V gene sequence: CDR1 SGHRS, CDR2 YFSETQ. The CDR3 sequence is 13 residues long.

The J gene is TRBJ1-2, the V gene TRBV6-1; TRBD1 agrees at 7 bases. This CDR3 region has 11 residues. CDR1 is MNHNS and CDR2 is SASEGT in the germline V gene. The V gene end was trimmed by 4 bases and the J gene end by 7 bases; junction bases not matched to a gene: 0. CDR3 residues: CASSGQGGYTF. Written as DNA, the CDR3 is TGTGCCAGCAGTGGACAGGGTGGCTACACCTTC.

The chain links TRBV10-3 to TRBJ1-2; no firm D call. The V end was cut by 0 bases, the J end by 4 bases, with 9 bases between. The germline gives CDR1 ENHRY, CDR2 SYGVKD. This CDR3 region has 14 residues. CDR3: CAISESERAYGYTF. Written as DNA, the CDR3 is TGTGCCATCAGTGAGTCGGAGAGGGCCTATGGCTACACCTTC.